These 14 T cell receptor beta chains were sequenced from one sample in a study of cytomegalovirus exposure and HLA in healthy donors. The PCR employed 60 Vbeta primers together with 13 Jbeta primers. The assay was immunoSEQ multiplex PCR, and TCRdb's table has in-frame clones only and misses some. The sample lists 160,000 or so clones; approximately 81% were seen once. Sequenced: PBMCs. Receptor source: a man in his fifties or sixties in good health and CMV-seropositive.

This clone has just one count. V and J are TRBV9 and TRBJ2-1, with D possibly TRBD2 on 6 matching bases. The CDR3 is 16 residues long. Per germline, CDR1 SGDLS and CDR2 YYNGEE. Trimming shortened V by 3 bases and J by 0 bases, and 13 bases separated the two germline ends. The DNA for the CDR3 is TGTGCCAGCAGCGGCCTTCTAGCGTCCTCCTACAATGAGCAGTTCTTC. As protein: CASSGLLASSYNEQFF.

The chain couples TRBV28 to TRBJ1-2; D perhaps matches TRBD1 (5 bases). CDR3 length: 13 amino acids. The germline V gene has CDR1 MDHEN and CDR2 SYDVKM. V was cut by 2 bases and J by 2 bases, with 6 bases left in between. For the CDR3, the DNA is TGTGCCAGCAGTTTACGGACAAACTATGGCTACACCTTC. Translation gives CASSLRTNYGYTF.

The rearrangement links TRBV5-1 to TRBJ2-5; TRBD1 matches at 7 bases. The germline CDR1 and CDR2 sequences are SGHRS and YFSETQ. The V segment lost 1 base and the J segment 2 bases; nucleotides outside the gene matches: 2. The CDR3 length is 14 residues. The CDR3 DNA sequence: TGCGCCAGCAGCTTGCTGGACAGGCAAGAGACCCAGTACTTC. This translates into CASSLLDRQETQYF.

The chain has TRBV18 and TRBJ2-1; tentatively, D is TRBD2 (6 bases). This CDR3 has 12 amino acids. V was shortened by 3 bases and J by 9 bases, with 9 bases between the two germline ends. Germline V CDR1 and CDR2: KGHSH, LQKENI. CDR3 residues: CASSPSSGEQFF. CDR3 nucleotides: TGTGCCAGCTCACCCAGTAGCGGTGAGCAGTTCTTC.

The chain has TRBV9 and TRBJ1-4, with D possibly matching TRBD1 (5 bases). CDR1 SGDLS and CDR2 YYNGEE come from the germline V gene. With 3 bases removed from V and 4 bases from J, the gap between germline ends came to 13 bases. The CDR3 spans 15 residues. Written as DNA, the CDR3 is TGTGCCAGCAGCGCCACAGCAGGGATTAATGAAAAACTGTTTTTT. Encoded protein: CASSATAGINEKLFF.

The gene calls are TRBV29-1 and TRBJ1-2; D is possibly TRBD1 (6 bases). V was cut by 5 bases and J by 8 bases, with 12 bases left in between. In germline, CDR1 is SQVTM, CDR2 ANQGSEA. This CDR3 spans 11 amino acids. The CDR3 reads CSVPFQGGYTF. As DNA, the CDR3 is TGCAGCGTTCCCTTCCAGGGGGGCTACACCTTC.

The chain links TRBV4-3 to TRBJ1-5; D gene ambiguous. Germline lookup yields CDR1 LGHNA and CDR2 YSLEER. The CDR3 is 13 amino acids. V lost 0 bases to trimming and J lost 7 bases, with 7 bases between them. The CDR3 sequence is CASSQDMSQPQHF. The CDR3 DNA is TGCGCCAGCAGCCAAGACATGTCCCAGCCCCAGCATTTT.

V and J are TRBV27 and TRBJ1-1, with 7 bases identical to TRBD1. Germline CDR1 and CDR2: MNHEY and SMNVEV (reference sequence). V was clipped by 5 bases and J by 3 bases; unmatched bases: 12. This CDR3 is built from 16 residues. Written as DNA, the CDR3 is TGTGCCAGCAGTCGAGAACCCGGCAGGGGGGACACTGAAGCTTTCTTT. Its protein product is CASSREPGRGDTEAFF.

J is TRBJ2-3 and V is TRBV28; 9 positions agree with TRBD1. Trimming removed 6 bases from V and 6 bases from J; junction bases left unmatched: 7. In germline, CDR1 is MDHEN, CDR2 SYDVKM. The CDR3 consists of 14 residues. The CDR3 here is CASSDRGWGDTQYF. The CDR3 coding sequence is TGTGCCAGCAGCGACAGGGGGTGGGGGGATACGCAGTATTTT. The full variable domain, completed using reference TRBV28 and TRBJ2-3, is DVKVTQSSRYLVKRTGEKVFLECVQDMDHENMFWYRQDPGLGLRLIYFSYDVKMKEKGDIPEGYSVSREKKERFSLILESASTNQTSMYLCASSDRGWGDTQYFGPGTRLTVL.

The V and J genes are TRBV7-3 and TRBJ2-1, with TRBD1 identical over 10 bases. The CDR3 length is 17 residues. Germline loops: CDR1 SGHTA, CDR2 FQGTGA. Unmatched junction bases numbered 8, after V lost 1 base and J lost 5 bases. The CDR3 loop is CASSLRQGARDNNEQFF. The CDR3, as DNA: TGTGCCAGCAGCTTAAGACAGGGGGCGCGTGATAACAATGAGCAGTTCTTC.

CDR3 in DNA: TGTGCCATCAGAGCTTCACAGGGAATTCAAGAGACCCAGTACTTC. Protein: CAIRASQGIQETQYF. The gene calls are TRBV10-3 and TRBJ2-5, with D maybe TRBD1 (6 bases). Trimming took off 6 bases at V and 2 bases at J, with 16 bases between the two ends. CDR3 size: 15 residues. Germline V gives CDR1 ENHRY, CDR2 SYGVKD.

V gene TRBV5-1 combines with J gene TRBJ2-4; 8 bases map to TRBD1. The J segment lost 8 bases and the V segment lost 3 bases, leaving 10 bases of the junction unmatched. Looked up from germline, CDR1 is SGHRS and CDR2 is YFSETQ. This CDR3 region has 15 residues. The CDR3 protein is CASSSGTGGRDIQYF. CDR3 coding DNA: TGCGCCAGCAGCTCGGGGACAGGTGGAAGGGACATTCAGTACTTC.

V is TRBV6-1 and J is TRBJ2-1; 9 nucleotides match TRBD2. Looked up from germline, CDR1 is MNHNS and CDR2 is SASEGT. V lost 3 bases, J lost 0 bases, and 6 bases stayed unmatched. CDR3 length: 17 amino acids. CDR3 nucleotide sequence: TGTGCCAGCAGTGACAGACTAGCGGTCGTCTCCTACAATGAGCAGTTCTTC. It codes for CASSDRLAVVSYNEQFF.

The chain combines TRBV27 with TRBJ2-4; 9 bases line up with TRBD1. J was trimmed by 1 base and V by 6 bases; bases with no gene match: 7. Germline CDR1 reads MNHEY; CDR2 reads SMNVEV (reference sequence). The CDR3 consists of 16 residues. CDR3 region: CASSRGTGLAKNIQYF. The CDR3 nucleotides read TGTGCCAGCAGCCGCGGGACAGGGCTGGCCAAAAACATTCAGTACTTC.